The following is a T cell receptor beta chain sequence with its context. This clonotype was picked up many times. The target of this receptor is not known. No much larger clone exists at a distance of one base, and base qualities are not known. The sample originates from a study of spatial heterogeneity in lung cancer (dated by TCRdb to between 2018 and 2021). Study-level background: Beta-chain transcripts were consistently detected in greater numbers than alpha-chain transcripts, which likely reflected higher beta-chain transcript abundance. In tumor regions, TCR transcript counts showed a strong correlation with a T cell transcriptional module score derived from matched bulk RNA-seq. In the raw uncorrected reads, each unique combination of TCR and UMI appeared more than ten times on average. In non-small cell lung cancer, the study made a quantitative comparison of TCR alpha and beta repertoires among multiple tumor regions, matched nontumor lung and blood. Nonsynonymous mutation counts, determined by whole-exome sequencing of tumor tissue, were related to TCR repertoire features. Both alpha and beta chains were TCR-sequenced in approximately 220 tumor regions, under 70 matched nontumor lung samples and 55 to 60 PBMC samples obtained at surgery.

General findings and caveats noted by the study authors: The tumor nonsynonymous mutation count correlated with the number of expanded alpha and beta TCRs within the tumor. TCR-seq was estimated to cover only 6.5% to 9% of tumor T cells for alpha chains and approximately 13% for beta chains. Counts of ubiquitous and regional expanded TCRs were found to correlate with counts of ubiquitous and regional nonsynonymous mutations, respectively. Additional single-cell paired TCR alpha and beta sequencing was considered necessary to confirm, at a functional level, the hypothesis that regional TCRs recognize regional mutations.

Interpreted using the paper, the time point label stands for: sample taken at primary tumor resection. Samples were obtained from 72 patients with early-stage, untreated non-small cell lung cancer from the lung TRACERx cohort. For TCR sequencing, whole RNA was extracted from tumor and nontumor lung tissue, or from cryopreserved PBMC samples, and no cell sorting was done. A patient was chosen for TCR sequencing only when enough RNA was available from at least two tumor regions. A lung pathologist reviewed the tumor and adjacent nontumor lung specimens before the specimens were selected. The germline V gene (reference sequence) sets CDR1 to LGHDT and CDR2 to YNNKEL. Trimming takes 1 base from V and 3 bases from J, and the germline ends sit 3 bases apart. The CDR3 holds 12 amino acids from the cysteine to the phenylalanine. Of all the DNA, just the CDR3 is kept, 36 bases in frame from base 1. Library preparation employed 5' RACE. TCRdb records NextSeq 500 as the sequencer. In the TCR library protocol, a unique molecular identifier was attached to each TCR cDNA molecule so that PCR and sequencing errors could be corrected. In the authors' own workflow: Decombinator tools were used for TCR identification, UMI-based error correction and CDR3 extraction. TCRs above a frequency of 2 per 1,000, corresponding to the top 1% of the tumor frequency distribution, were defined as expanded. Expanded tumor TCRs were classed as regional if statistically deemed absent (corrected P<0.05) from at least one tumor region, otherwise ubiquitous. Renyi diversity was computed with the R vegan package after each repertoire had been subsampled 100 times to 5,000 TCRs. CDR3 similarity networks were built from amino acid triplet string-kernel similarity, with CDR3s being connected when pairwise similarity was above 0.82. Clones were called with MiXCR by TCRdb after fastp trimmed the public reads at Q25, and only in-frame beta chains were retained. Each CDR3 protein appears once, grouped with its most common genes and DNA. TCRdb, not the original authors, processed these V and J calls. The table for this sample lists some 10,000 distinct CDR3 sequences; around 6% of them were counted only once. Of the sample, roughly a tenth falls within the top ten clones.

The sample here was lung tumor tissue, taken at surgery. The chain is made from TRBV3-1 and TRBJ2-5, with the D gene too uncertain to name. The TCR was taken from a male donor with early-stage non-small cell lung cancer. The nucleotide sequence is given as TGTGCCAGCAGCCAAGTGAAAGAGACCCAGTACTTC. Translated, it gives CASSQVKETQYF.